Shown below are 27 T cell receptor beta chains from a single sample sequenced in a study of blood T cell repertoires in COVID-19. Sequenced by immunoSEQ multiplex PCR; TCRdb stores in-frame clones only, minus some. The sample records roughly 180,000 clones, approximately 83% being singletons. Sequencing was performed on peripheral blood. These receptors were taken from a woman aged 40 to 50 with COVID-19, enrolled during active disease.

The chain is built from TRBV6-5 and TRBJ2-3, with a possible D match to TRBD2 (6 bases). Germline CDR1 MNHEY, CDR2 SVGAGI. Trimming took 2 bases from V and 8 from J, leaving 17 bases between them. This CDR3 contains 15 residues. CDR3 nucleotides: TGTGCCAGCAGTTACCGGGACTCGGGCGCGGGTACGCAGTATTTT. Protein sequence: CASSYRDSGAGTQYF.

The table lists this clone with a count of one. The CDR3 DNA reads as TGTGCCAGCAGCCGGGGAGCCCCCACAGATACGCAGTATTTT. This encodes CASSRGAPTDTQYF. The rearrangement links TRBV27 to TRBJ2-3; TRBD2 might be the D (5 bases). The CDR3 has 14 amino acids. CDR1 and CDR2 (germline): MNHEY, SMNVEV (reference sequence). V dropped 6 bases and J dropped 2 bases, with 12 bases sitting between them.

This clone showed up just once. The rearrangement links TRBV29-1 to TRBJ2-5; D is ambiguous. CDR1 SQVTM and CDR2 ANQGSEA come from the germline V gene. V lost 4 bases, J lost 5 bases, and 11 bases lay in between. This CDR3 region has 12 residues. For the CDR3, the DNA is TGCAGCGTTGGCCGGTCGGAGGAGACCCAGTACTTC. This gives the protein CSVGRSEETQYF.

J is TRBJ2-2 and V is TRBV20-1; D gene uncertain. The CDR3 contains 15 residues. Trimming cost V 3 bases and J 2 bases, with 13 bases left between them. The V gene's germline CDR1 is DFQATT and CDR2 SNEGSKA (reference sequence). The CDR3 DNA is TGCAGTGCTAGTATCACAGCTACCAACACCGGGGAGCTGTTTTTT. Protein sequence: CSASITATNTGELFF.

There are a few counts of this clone. The chain links TRBV2 to TRBJ2-3; D not certain. CDR1 and CDR2 (germline): SNHLY, FYNNEI. The CDR3 has 16 amino acids. V lost 1 base and J 0 bases, leaving 11 bases between the germline ends. CDR3 coding DNA: TGTGCCAGCAGTGAAGATAGCAGCCCTAGCACAGATACGCAGTATTTT. Its translation: CASSEDSSPSTDTQYF.

The J gene is TRBJ2-7, the V gene TRBV7-9; perhaps TRBD1 as D (6 bases). The germline V gene encodes CDR1 SEHNR and CDR2 FQNEAQ (reference sequence). Trimming removed 3 bases at V and 4 bases at J, with 10 bases between. This CDR3 region has 13 residues. CDR3 in DNA: TGTGCCAGCAGCTTCCCCGGACAGTACGAGCAGTACTTC. Encoded protein: CASSFPGQYEQYF.

J is TRBJ1-2 and V is TRBV7-9; D unresolved. This CDR3 has 15 amino acids. V lost 4 bases to trimming and J lost 7 bases, with 19 bases between them. Germline values: CDR1 SEHNR, CDR2 FQNEAQ (reference sequence). CDR3: CASSSPREFVSGYTF. DNA for the CDR3: TGTGCCAGCAGCTCCCCCCGGGAGTTTGTGTCTGGCTACACCTTC.

This chain links TRBV7-2 with TRBJ1-4, with 8 bases aligning to TRBD1. From germline, CDR1 is SGHTA and CDR2 FQGNSA. The CDR3 totals 16 residues. J lost 1 base, V lost 7 bases, and 8 bases had no gene match. DNA for the CDR3: TGTGCCAGCATGCGGACAGGGAGGTTAACTAATGAAAAACTGTTTTTT. This sequence encodes CASMRTGRLTNEKLFF.

V and J are TRBV5-1 and TRBJ2-1; TRBD1 matches at 7 bases. The CDR3 loop spans 16 amino acids. The V and J ends lost 0 bases and 0 bases, in that order; junction bases with no gene match: 3. Per germline, CDR1 SGHRS and CDR2 YFSETQ. The CDR3 loop is CASSLVGQSSYNEQFF. The CDR3 bases are TGCGCCAGCAGCTTGGTGGGACAGAGCTCCTACAATGAGCAGTTCTTC.

The rearrangement links TRBV14 to TRBJ2-1; 8 bases are a match to TRBD2. The CDR3 length is 16 residues. CDR1 SGHDN and CDR2 FVKESK come from the germline V gene. V lost 1 base to trimming and J lost 1 base; unmatched junction nucleotides: 3. The CDR3 region is CASSQVGGGSYNEQFF. In DNA form, the CDR3 reads TGTGCCAGCAGCCAAGTCGGCGGGGGGTCCTACAATGAGCAGTTCTTC. The whole variable domain, remainder taken from reference TRBV14 and TRBJ2-1, is EAGVTQFPSHSVIEKGQTVTLRCDPISGHDNLYWYRRVMGKEIKFLLHFVKESKQDESGMPNNRFLAERTGGTYSTLKVQPAELEDSGVYFCASSQVGGGSYNEQFFGPGTRLTVL.

This sequence joins TRBV28 and TRBJ2-5, with 12 nucleotides matching TRBD2. Germline CDR1 MDHEN, CDR2 SYDVKM. V trimming: 1 base; J trimming: 4 bases; junction bases outside the gene matches: 10. The CDR3 consists of 18 residues. This CDR3 is CASSLSLATSGRVETQYF. CDR3 DNA sequence: TGTGCCAGCAGTTTATCGCTCGCGACTAGCGGGAGAGTAGAGACCCAGTACTTC.

This clone was observed a handful of times. The chain has TRBV11-3 and TRBJ2-1; a weak D match, TRBD2 (5 bases). V was pared by 5 bases and J by 9 bases, with 17 bases between. The CDR3 is 14 amino acids. CDR1 is SGHNT and CDR2 is YENEEA in the germline V gene. This CDR3 reads CASSGSGGKIEQFF. The DNA of the CDR3 is TGTGCCAGCAGCGGGAGCGGTGGGAAAATTGAGCAGTTCTTC.

The chain carries TRBV28 and TRBJ1-2; 7 nucleotides match TRBD1. V shed 2 bases and J 8 bases; nucleotides not matched to a gene: 8. CDR1 and CDR2 (germline): MDHEN, SYDVKM. This CDR3 contains 14 residues. The CDR3 is CASSLITPGGGYTF. In DNA, the CDR3 is TGTGCCAGCAGTTTAATTACCCCAGGGGGGGGCTACACCTTC.

The gene calls are TRBV4-2 and TRBJ1-6; D is undetermined. V was clipped by 0 bases and J by 5 bases, with 11 bases between them. This CDR3 has 16 residues. Germline-derived CDR1 and CDR2 are LGHNA and YNFKEQ. CDR3 DNA sequence: TGTGCCAGCAGCCAAGACACTAATGCGGATAATTCACCCCTCCACTTT. Its protein is CASSQDTNADNSPLHF.

The chain combines TRBV27 with TRBJ2-2; D is unresolved. Germline CDR1 and CDR2: MNHEY and SMNVEV (reference sequence). CDR3 length: 13 amino acids. V dropped 7 bases and J dropped 1 base, with 7 bases sitting between them. Here the CDR3 reads CASNRGNTGELFF. DNA for the CDR3: TGTGCCAGCAATCGCGGGAACACCGGGGAGCTGTTTTTT.

The rearrangement joins TRBV19 to TRBJ2-6; 9 bases line up with TRBD2. The CDR3 spans 17 residues. The V gene end was trimmed by 5 bases and the J gene end by 3 bases; junction bases not matched to a gene: 8. CDR1 LNHDA and CDR2 SQIVND come from the germline V gene (reference sequence). The CDR3 here is CASSLLAGEGGANVLTF. The CDR3 nucleotides are TGTGCCAGTAGTTTATTAGCGGGAGAGGGTGGGGCCAACGTCCTGACTTTC. The full variable domain, completed using reference TRBV19 and TRBJ2-6, is DGGITQSPKYLFRKEGQNVTLSCEQNLNHDAMYWYRQDPGQGLRLIYYSQIVNDFQKGDIAEGYSVSREKKESFPLTVTSAQKNPTAFYLCASSLLAGEGGANVLTFGAGSRLTVL.

Points on this clone: The same CDR3 arises from other DNA sequences in this sample as well. The chain uses TRBV4-1 and TRBJ1-4; no clear D gene. From germline, CDR1 is MGHRA and CDR2 YSYEKL. V was pared by 0 bases and J by 4 bases, with 9 bases between. CDR3 length: 15 amino acids. The CDR3 here is CASSQDGGGNEKLFF. CDR3 sequence (DNA): TGCGCCAGCAGCCAAGATGGTGGAGGTAATGAAAAACTGTTTTTT.

In DNA, the CDR3 is TGTGCCAGCATCCGGGAGAAGGGGACTGAAGCTTTCTTT. It yields the protein CASIREKGTEAFF. The V call is TRBV2, the J call TRBJ1-1; possible D gene TRBD1, 5 bases. The CDR3 totals 13 residues. Trimming took 7 bases from V and 5 from J, leaving 14 bases between them. Germline assignment: CDR1 SNHLY and CDR2 FYNNEI.

V is TRBV5-4 and J is TRBJ1-1; 7 bases match TRBD1. The CDR3 length is 14 residues. Germline V gene data show CDR1 as SGHNT and CDR2 as YYREEE (reference sequence). V dropped 6 bases and J dropped 11; count of bases not matched to a gene: 16. The CDR3 reads CASNRQGASQGAFF. The CDR3 DNA sequence: TGTGCCAGCAATAGGCAAGGGGCCTCACAGGGGGCTTTCTTT.

J is TRBJ1-6 and V is TRBV14; D is uncertain. Looked up from germline, CDR1 is SGHDN and CDR2 is FVKESK. This CDR3 is built from 16 residues. The V and J ends lost 0 bases and 3 bases respectively, with 9 bases between them. CDR3 DNA: TGTGCCAGCAGCCAAGATGCGCGTGTCTATAATTCACCCCTCCACTTT. Encoded protein: CASSQDARVYNSPLHF. Looking up the rest from reference TRBV14 and TRBJ1-6 gives the full variable domain: EAGVTQFPSHSVIEKGQTVTLRCDPISGHDNLYWYRRVMGKEIKFLLHFVKESKQDESGMPNNRFLAERTGGTYSTLKVQPAELEDSGVYFCASSQDARVYNSPLHFGNGTRLTVT.

This chain joins TRBV10-3 and TRBJ2-7; D is unresolved. The CDR3 has 11 amino acids. CDR1 is ENHRY, CDR2 SYGVKD, per germline. V lost 5 bases, J lost 3 bases, and 5 bases lay in between. The CDR3 DNA reads as TGTGCCATCAGTACCAGCTACGAGCAGTACTTC. Protein product: CAISTSYEQYF.

The chain employs TRBV25-1 and TRBJ1-4; no clear D gene. The V end was cut by 3 bases, the J end by 11 bases, with 7 bases between. The CDR3 consists of 11 residues. Germline V gives CDR1 MGHDK, CDR2 SYGVNS. The CDR3 DNA is TGTGCCAGCAGTGATCTCCGGAAACTGTTTTTT. Residues: CASSDLRKLFF. The full variable domain, its missing parts supplied by reference TRBV25-1 and TRBJ1-4, is EADIYQTPRYLVIGTGKKITLECSQTMGHDKMYWYQQDPGMELHLIHYSYGVNSTEKGDLSSESTVSRIRTEHFPLTLESARPSHTSQYLCASSDLRKLFFGSGTQLSVL.

V gene TRBV2 combines with J gene TRBJ1-4, with D maybe TRBD1 (5 bases). The V gene's germline CDR1 is SNHLY and CDR2 FYNNEI. The CDR3 is 14 residues long. The ends were cut back, 6 bases at V and 7 bases at J, with 15 bases in the middle. CDR3 nucleotide sequence: TGTGCCAGCAGGGATACGGGGGGTGGTGAAAAACTGTTTTTT. Encoded protein: CASRDTGGGEKLFF. The full variable domain, in which reference TRBV2 and TRBJ1-4 provide the parts outside the CDR3, is EPEVTQTPSHQVTQMGQEVILRCVPISNHLYFYWYRQILGQKVEFLVSFYNNEISEKSEIFDDQFSVERPDGSNFTLKIRSTKLEDSAMYFCASRDTGGGEKLFFGSGTQLSVL.

The chain is built from TRBV9 and TRBJ1-2; D not resolved. The CDR3 spans 16 residues. Germline lookup yields CDR1 SGDLS and CDR2 YYNGEE. V lost 4 bases and J 2 bases, leaving 18 bases between the germline ends. The chain's CDR3 is CASSPQIRLENYGYTF. The CDR3 coding sequence is TGTGCCAGCAGCCCCCAAATAAGGTTGGAGAACTATGGCTACACCTTC.

This chain connects TRBV27 to TRBJ2-7; 8 bases are a match to TRBD2. Germline lookup yields CDR1 MNHEY and CDR2 SMNVEV (reference sequence). This CDR3 contains 15 residues. V gave up 7 bases and J gave up 2 bases; unmatched junction bases: 10. CDR3 loop: CASKLGTRRTYEQYF. In DNA form, the CDR3 reads TGTGCCAGCAAATTGGGGACTAGAAGGACCTACGAGCAGTACTTC.

V usage is TRBV5-5 and J usage is TRBJ1-3; D is perhaps TRBD1 (6 bases). The V and J ends lost 5 bases and 4 bases respectively, with 13 bases between them. The CDR3 covers 14 residues. Germline values: CDR1 SGHKS, CDR2 YYEKEE (reference sequence). CDR3 DNA sequence: TGTGCCAGCAGGTCGGACAGCCTCGGAAACACCATATATTTT. Translated, it gives CASRSDSLGNTIYF.

The chain employs TRBV6-5 and TRBJ2-5; D perhaps matches TRBD1 (6 bases). Trimming left V 4 bases short and J 5 bases short, with 11 bases between. From germline, CDR1 is MNHEY and CDR2 SVGAGI. The CDR3 has 13 amino acids. The CDR3 DNA is TGTGCCAGCAGTTTCAGGGGACGGGAGACCCAGTACTTC. Amino acid sequence: CASSFRGRETQYF.